These T cell receptor beta chains were read from a single sample in a study of cytomegalovirus exposure and HLA in healthy donors. Assay used: immunoSEQ multiplex PCR; TCRdb lists only in-frame clones, some missing. Of about 120,000 clones listed, approximately 87% were seen once; the top ten hold over 1.3%. Sequenced input: PBMCs. The receptors originated from a woman in her twenties or thirties in good health and CMV-seropositive. Both conserved end residues are part of each CDR3. The D gene is left open where the match is weak. Only part of the rows carry a size: once, few, many, or a class if the clone is expanded.

>.|TRBV29-1|.|TRBJ2-7
TGCAGCGTTGCCGGTTATCAGGCCACCTACGAGCAGTACTTC
CSVAGYQATYEQYF
>.|TRBV9|.|TRBJ1-1
TGTGCCAGCAGCGCCACAGGGACTGAAGCTTTCTTT
CASSATGTEAFF
>.|TRBV7-2|few|TRBJ1-1
TGTGCCAGCAGCTTAGGAGCCCGTACTGAAGCTTTCTTT
CASSLGARTEAFF
>.|TRBV28|.|TRBJ2-3
TGTGCCAGCAGTCGAGGAGATACGCAGTATTTT
CASSRGDTQYF
>TRBD2|TRBV5-1|.|TRBJ2-1
TGCGCCAGCAGCTTGTCTAGCGGGGCCTACAATGAGCAGTTCTTC
CASSLSSGAYNEQFF
>TRBD2|TRBV5-1|.|TRBJ2-1
TGCGCCAGCAGCCACGGGACTAGCGGAAATGAGCAGTTCTTC
CASSHGTSGNEQFF
>.|TRBV28|.|TRBJ2-7
TGTGCCAGCAGCAGGGTCAACGCCTACGAGCAGTACTTC
CASSRVNAYEQYF
>.|TRBV4-3|.|TRBJ1-1
TGCGCCAGCAGCCAAGTTCGGAGGGCTTCGCCCCGGGTTGGAGCTTTCTTT
CASSQVRRASPRVGAFF
>.|TRBV15|.|TRBJ1-1
TGTGCCACCAGCAGGGTCGGGTGGGACACTGAAGCTTTCTTT
CATSRVGWDTEAFF
>.|TRBV7-2|.|TRBJ2-4
TGTGCCAGCAGCTTAGCGACAGGCAAAAACATTCAGTACTTC
CASSLATGKNIQYF
>TRBD1|TRBV30|.|TRBJ1-2
TGTGCCTGGAGCGGACAGGCTCGCGGTGGCTACACCTTC
CAWSGQARGGYTF
>TRBD1|TRBV7-3|.|TRBJ1-1
TGTGCCAGCAGCCCTCGATTTGGGACAGATGAAGCTTTCTTT
CASSPRFGTDEAFF
>.|TRBV27|once|TRBJ1-3
TGTGCCAGCAGTTTACGTGGGCAGTCTGGAAACACCATATATTTT
CASSLRGQSGNTIYF
>TRBD2|TRBV7-3|.|TRBJ2-1
TGTGCCAGCAGCATCCACCCGGGACTAGCTATCAATGAGCAGTTCTTC
CASSIHPGLAINEQFF
>.|TRBV6-1|.|TRBJ2-3
TGTGCCAGCAGTGAAGCTCAGAGTAGGAGGACAGATACGCAGTATTTT
CASSEAQSRRTDTQYF
>.|TRBV7-9|.|TRBJ2-3
TGTGCCAGCAGCTTAGAAGGGGAGGGGGAGGCAGATACGCAGTATTTT
CASSLEGEGEADTQYF
>TRBD1|TRBV13|.|TRBJ1-2
TGTGCCAGCAGCTCAAGTGACAGGGGGTACTATGGCTACACCTTC
CASSSSDRGYYGYTF
>TRBD2|TRBV27|.|TRBJ2-3
TGTGCCAGCAGTCTAAGACTAGCGACAGATACGCAGTATTTT
CASSLRLATDTQYF
>.|TRBV11-2|once|TRBJ2-7
TGTGCCAGCAGCTCCCGACTAGTCTTAAGCGAGCAGTACTTC
CASSSRLVLSEQYF
>TRBD1|TRBV19|.|TRBJ1-5
TGTGCCAGTAGTATAGCCCCGACAGGGACGAGCAATCAGCCCCAGCATTTT
CASSIAPTGTSNQPQHF
>TRBD1|TRBV7-9|.|TRBJ2-7
TGTGCCAGCAGATCATGGACAGGGGAAGACGAGCAGTACTTC
CASRSWTGEDEQYF
>.|TRBV5-6|.|TRBJ1-2
TGTGCCAGCAAGCCAGACCAGGGGACGCACTATGGCTACACCTTC
CASKPDQGTHYGYTF
>.|TRBV12-5|.|TRBJ2-2
TGTGCTAGTGGTTTGTCGGGGAGTGGGTTCACCGGGGAGCTGTTTTTT
CASGLSGSGFTGELFF
>TRBD1|TRBV4-1|few|TRBJ1-1
TGCGCCAGCAGACTTAAGGACAGGGGGGACGCTGAAGCTTTCTTT
CASRLKDRGDAEAFF
>.|TRBV7-6|.|TRBJ1-6
TGTGCCAGCAGCTTGAGGAGGGGTATAGACTCACCCCTCCACTTT
CASSLRRGIDSPLHF
>.|TRBV6-6|.|TRBJ1-1
TGTGCCAGCAGTTCGGTGAACACTGAAGCTTTCTTT
CASSSVNTEAFF
>.|TRBV6-4|.|TRBJ2-1
TGTGCCAGCAGTGACCCCCCAGGTGGGAGCTCCTACAATGAGCAGTTCTTC
CASSDPPGGSSYNEQFF
>.|TRBV28|.|TRBJ2-4
TGTGCCAGCCGCCGCCGAGGGGGCAAAAACATTCAGTACTTC
CASRRRGGKNIQYF
>.|TRBV21-1|.|TRBJ1-5
TGTGCCAGCAGATCCAACAGGGGTGTAAATCAGCCCCAGCATTTT
CASRSNRGVNQPQHF
>TRBD2|TRBV6-1|.|TRBJ2-7
TGTGCCAGCAGCTCTCTAGCGGGAGTTCCAGACGAGCAGTACTTC
CASSSLAGVPDEQYF
>TRBD2|TRBV18|.|TRBJ2-1
TGTGCCAGCTCCGTCGCTAGCGGGAATTCTGGGGAGCAGTTCTTC
CASSVASGNSGEQFF
>.|TRBV10-3|.|TRBJ1-6
TGTGCCATCAGTGACGGACATATCGTATCACCCCTCCACTTT
CAISDGHIVSPLHF
>TRBD1|TRBV18|.|TRBJ1-2
TGTGCCAGCTCACCAGGACAGGAATATGGCTACACCTTC
CASSPGQEYGYTF
>.|TRBV7-2|.|TRBJ1-5
TGTGCCAGCAGCTCCGGGACAATTGCTCAGCCCCAGCATTTT
CASSSGTIAQPQHF
>.|TRBV7-3|.|TRBJ1-2
TGTGCCAGCAGCGCGTTCGCAGGGGTAGGCAACTATGGCTACACCTTC
CASSAFAGVGNYGYTF
>TRBD2|TRBV9|.|TRBJ2-7
TGTGCCAGCAGCATAGGACTAGGGTACGAGCAGTACTTC
CASSIGLGYEQYF
>TRBD2|TRBV4-3|.|TRBJ2-2
TGCGCCAGCAGCCATCGACTAGCGGGGGGGCTGAACACCGGGGAGCTGTTTTTT
CASSHRLAGGLNTGELFF
>TRBD2|TRBV7-3|.|TRBJ2-1
TGTGCCAGCAGCTTAGACGGGAGGGCCATCAATGAGCAGTTCTTC
CASSLDGRAINEQFF
>TRBD2|TRBV29-1|.|TRBJ2-2
TGCAGCGTTTCAACTAGCGGGAGCACCGGGGAGCTGTTTTTT
CSVSTSGSTGELFF
>TRBD1|TRBV7-6|once|TRBJ2-3
TGTGCCAGCAGCTACGGACAGGGGGCCGGCACAGATACGCAGTATTTT
CASSYGQGAGTDTQYF
>TRBD1|TRBV5-6|.|TRBJ2-5
TGTGCCAGCAGCTTACAGGGGTTGGGGACCCAGTACTTC
CASSLQGLGTQYF
>TRBD1|TRBV4-1|.|TRBJ1-1
TGCGCCAGCAGCCAATCATCAGGGGGCCTTGAAGCTTTCTTT
CASSQSSGGLEAFF
>TRBD2|TRBV4-1|.|TRBJ2-5
TGCGCCAGCAGCCAAGATCGCCGGGGGGGCCTGGAGACCCAGTACTTC
CASSQDRRGGLETQYF